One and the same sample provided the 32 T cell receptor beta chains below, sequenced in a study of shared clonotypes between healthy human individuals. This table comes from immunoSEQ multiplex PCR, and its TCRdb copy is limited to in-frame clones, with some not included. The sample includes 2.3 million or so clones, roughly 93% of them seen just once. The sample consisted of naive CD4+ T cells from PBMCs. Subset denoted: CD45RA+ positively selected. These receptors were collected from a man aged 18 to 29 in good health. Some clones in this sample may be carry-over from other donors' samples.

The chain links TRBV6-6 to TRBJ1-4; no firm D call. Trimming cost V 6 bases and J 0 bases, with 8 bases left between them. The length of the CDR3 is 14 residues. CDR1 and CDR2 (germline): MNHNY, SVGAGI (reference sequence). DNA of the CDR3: TGTGCCAGCAGGGACGAGGCAACTAATGAAAAACTGTTTTTT. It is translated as CASRDEATNEKLFF.

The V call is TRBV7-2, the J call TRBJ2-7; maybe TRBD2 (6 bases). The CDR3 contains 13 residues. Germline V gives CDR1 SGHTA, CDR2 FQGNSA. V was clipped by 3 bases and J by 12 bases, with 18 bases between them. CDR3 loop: CASSFFSRTIGYF. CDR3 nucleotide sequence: TGTGCCAGCAGCTTTTTTTCCAGGACTATTGGGTACTTC.

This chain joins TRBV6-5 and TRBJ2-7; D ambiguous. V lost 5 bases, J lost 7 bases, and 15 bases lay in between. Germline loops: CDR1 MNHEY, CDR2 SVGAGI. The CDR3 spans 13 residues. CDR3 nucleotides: TGTGCCAGCAGTATTAATGGGGTCGGGGAGCAGTACTTC. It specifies CASSINGVGEQYF.

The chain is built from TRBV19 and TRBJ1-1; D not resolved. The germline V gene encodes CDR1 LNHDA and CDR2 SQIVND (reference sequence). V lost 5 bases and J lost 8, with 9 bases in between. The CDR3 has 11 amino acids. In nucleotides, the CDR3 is TGTGCCAGTAGTCGAGGAGAAGAAGCTTTCTTT. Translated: CASSRGEEAFF.

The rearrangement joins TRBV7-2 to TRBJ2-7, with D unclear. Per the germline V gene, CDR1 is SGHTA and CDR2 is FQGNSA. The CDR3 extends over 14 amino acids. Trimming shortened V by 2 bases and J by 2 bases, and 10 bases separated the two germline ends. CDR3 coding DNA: TGTGCCAGCAGCTTATTATCGGCTACCTACGAGCAGTACTTC. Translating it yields CASSLLSATYEQYF.

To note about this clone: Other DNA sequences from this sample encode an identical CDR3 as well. DNA for the CDR3: TGCAGTGCTACGCTGAATGAGCAGTTCTTC. It is translated as CSATLNEQFF. V usage is TRBV20-1 and J usage is TRBJ2-1; the D is unclear. Per the germline V gene, CDR1 is DFQATT and CDR2 is SNEGSKA (reference sequence). The CDR3 spans 10 residues. V was pared by 4 bases and J by 7 bases, with 5 bases between.

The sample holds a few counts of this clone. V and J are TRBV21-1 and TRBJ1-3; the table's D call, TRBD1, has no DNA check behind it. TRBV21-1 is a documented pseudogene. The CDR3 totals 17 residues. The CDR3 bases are TGTGCCAGCAGCAAAGCTCGACAGGGTAGTGTAGGAAACACCATATATTTT. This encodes CASSKARQGSVGNTIYF.

The CDR3 loop reads CAWSGDMMGKLFF. The CDR3 DNA reads TGTGCCTGGAGTGGCGACATGATGGGAAAACTGTTTTTT. This sequence joins TRBV30 and TRBJ1-4; D unresolved. Trimming cost V 1 base and J 10 bases, with 13 bases left between them. This CDR3 contains 13 residues. CDR1 and CDR2 (germline): GTSNPN, SVGIG (reference sequence). The complete variable domain, with remaining parts taken from reference TRBV30 and TRBJ1-4, reads SQTIHQWPATLVQPVGSPLSLECTVEGTSNPNLYWYRQAAGRGLQLLFYSVGIGQISSEVPQNLSASRPQDRQFILSSKKLLLSDSGFYLCAWSGDMMGKLFFGSGTQLSVL.

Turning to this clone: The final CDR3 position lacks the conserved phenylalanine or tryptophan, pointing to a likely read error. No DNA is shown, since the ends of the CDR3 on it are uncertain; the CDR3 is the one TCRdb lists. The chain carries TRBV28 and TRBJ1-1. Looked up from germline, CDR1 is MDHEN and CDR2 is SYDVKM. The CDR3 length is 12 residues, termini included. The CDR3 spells CASSLLGGRPSV.

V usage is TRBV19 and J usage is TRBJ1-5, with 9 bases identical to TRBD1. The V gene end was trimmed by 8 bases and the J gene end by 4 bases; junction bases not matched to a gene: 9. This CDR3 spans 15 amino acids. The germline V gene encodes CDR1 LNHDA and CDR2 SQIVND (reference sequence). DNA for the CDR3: TGTGCCAGTCACCCCCGGGGACAGGGAAATCAGCCCCAGCATTTT. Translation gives CASHPRGQGNQPQHF.

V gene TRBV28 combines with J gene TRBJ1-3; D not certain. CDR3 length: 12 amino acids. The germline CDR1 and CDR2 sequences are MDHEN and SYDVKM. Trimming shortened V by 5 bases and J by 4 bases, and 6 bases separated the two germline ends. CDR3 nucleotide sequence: TGTGCCAGCAGTCGACCGGGAAACACCATATATTTT. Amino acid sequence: CASSRPGNTIYF.

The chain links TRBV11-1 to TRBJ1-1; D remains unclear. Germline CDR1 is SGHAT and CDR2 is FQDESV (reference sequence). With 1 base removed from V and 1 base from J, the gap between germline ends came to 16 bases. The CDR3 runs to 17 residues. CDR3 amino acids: CASSLGSRGHGNTEAFF. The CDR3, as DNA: TGTGCCAGCAGCTTAGGGTCTCGCGGCCACGGGAACACTGAAGCTTTCTTT.

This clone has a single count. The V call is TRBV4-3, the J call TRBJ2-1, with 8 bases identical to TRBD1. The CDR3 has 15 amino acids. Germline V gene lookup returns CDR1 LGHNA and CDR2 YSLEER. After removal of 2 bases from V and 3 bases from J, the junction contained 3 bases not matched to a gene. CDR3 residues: CASSQTGGFYNEQFF. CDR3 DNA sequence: TGCGCCAGCAGCCAAACAGGGGGGTTCTACAATGAGCAGTTCTTC.

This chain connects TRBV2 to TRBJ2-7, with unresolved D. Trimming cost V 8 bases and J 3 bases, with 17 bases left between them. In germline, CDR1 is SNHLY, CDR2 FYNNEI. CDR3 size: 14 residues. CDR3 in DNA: TGTGCCAGCGCTGTCGGCAGGCCCGACTACGAGCAGTACTTC. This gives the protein CASAVGRPDYEQYF.

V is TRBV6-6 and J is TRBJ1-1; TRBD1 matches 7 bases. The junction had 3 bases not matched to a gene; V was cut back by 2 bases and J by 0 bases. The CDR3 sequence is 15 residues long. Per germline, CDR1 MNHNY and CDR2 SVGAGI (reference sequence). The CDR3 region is CASSYAGQVNTEAFF. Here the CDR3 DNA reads TGTGCCAGCAGTTACGCAGGACAGGTGAACACTGAAGCTTTCTTT.

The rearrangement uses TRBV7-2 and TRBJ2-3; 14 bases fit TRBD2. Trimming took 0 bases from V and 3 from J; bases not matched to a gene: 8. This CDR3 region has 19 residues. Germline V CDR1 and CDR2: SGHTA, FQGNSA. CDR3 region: CASSLALWGLAGATDTQYF. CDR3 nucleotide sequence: TGTGCCAGCAGCTTAGCGCTATGGGGACTAGCGGGAGCGACAGATACGCAGTATTTT.

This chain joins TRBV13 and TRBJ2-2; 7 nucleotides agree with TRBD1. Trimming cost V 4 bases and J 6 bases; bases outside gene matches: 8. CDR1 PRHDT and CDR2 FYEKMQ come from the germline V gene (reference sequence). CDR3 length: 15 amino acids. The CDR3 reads CASSSEQGMAGELFF. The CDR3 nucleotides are TGTGCCAGCAGCTCCGAACAGGGGATGGCCGGGGAGCTGTTTTTT.

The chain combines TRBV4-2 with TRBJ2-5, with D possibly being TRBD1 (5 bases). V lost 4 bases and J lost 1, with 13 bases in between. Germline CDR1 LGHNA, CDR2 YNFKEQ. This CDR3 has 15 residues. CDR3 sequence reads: CASSPGPGPQETQYF. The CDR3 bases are TGTGCCAGCAGCCCAGGCCCAGGGCCCCAAGAGACCCAGTACTTC.

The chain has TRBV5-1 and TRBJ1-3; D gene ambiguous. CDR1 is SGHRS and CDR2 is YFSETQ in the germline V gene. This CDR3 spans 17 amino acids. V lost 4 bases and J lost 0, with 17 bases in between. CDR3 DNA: TGCGCCAGCAGCCCCGACGGATTGTTTGTCTCTGGAAACACCATATATTTT. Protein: CASSPDGLFVSGNTIYF. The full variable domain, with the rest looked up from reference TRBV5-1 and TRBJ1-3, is KAGVTQTPRYLIKTRGQQVTLSCSPISGHRSVSWYQQTPGQGLQFLFEYFSETQRNKGNFPGRFSGRQFSNSRSEMNVSTLELGDSALYLCASSPDGLFVSGNTIYFGEGSWLTVV.

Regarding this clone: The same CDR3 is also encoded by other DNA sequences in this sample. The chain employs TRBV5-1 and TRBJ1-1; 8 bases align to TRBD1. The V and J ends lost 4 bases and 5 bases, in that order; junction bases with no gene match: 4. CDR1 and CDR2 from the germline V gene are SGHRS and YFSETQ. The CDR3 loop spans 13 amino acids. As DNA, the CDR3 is TGCGCCAGCAGCATACAGGGGGGGACTGAAGCTTTCTTT. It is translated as CASSIQGGTEAFF.

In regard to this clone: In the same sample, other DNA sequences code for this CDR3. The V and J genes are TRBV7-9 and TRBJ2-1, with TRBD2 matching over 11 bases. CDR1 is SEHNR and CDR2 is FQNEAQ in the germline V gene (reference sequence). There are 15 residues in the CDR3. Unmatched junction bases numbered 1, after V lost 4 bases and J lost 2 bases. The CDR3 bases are TGTGCCAGCAGCTCACTAGCGGGAGCCTACAATGAGCAGTTCTTC. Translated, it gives CASSSLAGAYNEQFF. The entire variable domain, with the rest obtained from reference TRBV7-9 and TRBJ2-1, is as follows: DTGVSQNPRHKITKRGQNVTFRCDPISEHNRLYWYRQTLGQGPEFLTYFQNEAQLEKSRLLSDRFSAERPKGSFSTLEIQRTEQGDSAMYLCASSSLAGAYNEQFFGPGTRLTVL.

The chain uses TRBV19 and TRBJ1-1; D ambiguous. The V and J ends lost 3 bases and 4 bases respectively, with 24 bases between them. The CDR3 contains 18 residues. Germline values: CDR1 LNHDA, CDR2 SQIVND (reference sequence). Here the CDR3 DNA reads TGTGCCAGTAGTATTTTTGACGGTGACGGGTATGAGGGCACTGAAGCTTTCTTT. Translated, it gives CASSIFDGDGYEGTEAFF.

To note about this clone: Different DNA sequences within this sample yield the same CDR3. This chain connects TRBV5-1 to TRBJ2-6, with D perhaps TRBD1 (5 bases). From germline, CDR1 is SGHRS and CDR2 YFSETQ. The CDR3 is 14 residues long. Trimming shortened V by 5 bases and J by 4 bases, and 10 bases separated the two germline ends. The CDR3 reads CASSPGSGANVLTF. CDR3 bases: TGCGCCAGCAGTCCAGGGTCCGGGGCCAACGTCCTGACTTTC.

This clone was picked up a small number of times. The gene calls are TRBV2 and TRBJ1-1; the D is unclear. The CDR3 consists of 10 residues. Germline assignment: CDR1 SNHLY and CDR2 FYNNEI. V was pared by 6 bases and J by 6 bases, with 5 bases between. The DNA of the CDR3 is TGTGCCAGCAGGGTCTCTGAAGCTTTCTTT. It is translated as CASRVSEAFF.

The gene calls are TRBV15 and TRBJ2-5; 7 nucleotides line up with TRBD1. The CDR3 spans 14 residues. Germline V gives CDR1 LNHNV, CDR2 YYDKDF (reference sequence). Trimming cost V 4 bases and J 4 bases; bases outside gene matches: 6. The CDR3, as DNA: TGTGCCACCAGCAAGGGACAGCTCCGAGAGACCCAGTACTTC. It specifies CATSKGQLRETQYF.

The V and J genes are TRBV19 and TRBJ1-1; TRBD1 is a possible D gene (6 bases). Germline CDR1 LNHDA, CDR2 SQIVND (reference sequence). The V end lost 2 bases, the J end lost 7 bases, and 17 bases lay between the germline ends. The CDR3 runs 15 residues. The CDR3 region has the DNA TGTGCCAGTAGTATATCCGGGACAACTTTGGGTGAAGCTTTCTTT. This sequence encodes CASSISGTTLGEAFF. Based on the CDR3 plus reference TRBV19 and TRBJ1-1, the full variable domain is DGGITQSPKYLFRKEGQNVTLSCEQNLNHDAMYWYRQDPGQGLRLIYYSQIVNDFQKGDIAEGYSVSREKKESFPLTVTSAQKNPTAFYLCASSISGTTLGEAFFGQGTRLTVV.

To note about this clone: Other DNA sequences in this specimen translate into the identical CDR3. The CDR3 spells CASSQDRGNTEAFF. CDR3 sequence (DNA): TGCGCCAGCAGCCAGGACAGGGGGAACACTGAAGCTTTCTTT. This rearrangement joins TRBV5-1 to TRBJ1-1, with TRBD1 matching 9 bases. This CDR3 contains 14 residues. J gave up 1 base and V 4 bases, and 2 bases lay outside the gene matches. Germline V gives CDR1 SGHRS, CDR2 YFSETQ. Looking up the rest from reference TRBV5-1 and TRBJ1-1 gives the full variable domain: KAGVTQTPRYLIKTRGQQVTLSCSPISGHRSVSWYQQTPGQGLQFLFEYFSETQRNKGNFPGRFSGRQFSNSRSEMNVSTLELGDSALYLCASSQDRGNTEAFFGQGTRLTVV.

The CDR3 here is CASIQSGGLYSNQPQHF. The CDR3 DNA reads TGTGCCAGCATTCAGTCAGGAGGGCTTTATAGCAATCAGCCCCAGCATTTT. This chain uses TRBV27 with TRBJ1-5; unclear D gene. Trimming cost V 7 bases and J 0 bases, with 19 bases left between them. CDR3 size: 17 residues. Germline V gene data show CDR1 as MNHEY and CDR2 as SMNVEV (reference sequence).

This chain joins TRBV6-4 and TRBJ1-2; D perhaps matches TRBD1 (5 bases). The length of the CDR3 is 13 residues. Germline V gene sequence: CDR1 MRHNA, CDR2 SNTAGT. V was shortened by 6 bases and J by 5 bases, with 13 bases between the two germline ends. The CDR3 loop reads CASSPGPEYGYTF. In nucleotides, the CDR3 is TGTGCCAGCAGCCCGGGGCCGGAGTATGGCTACACCTTC.

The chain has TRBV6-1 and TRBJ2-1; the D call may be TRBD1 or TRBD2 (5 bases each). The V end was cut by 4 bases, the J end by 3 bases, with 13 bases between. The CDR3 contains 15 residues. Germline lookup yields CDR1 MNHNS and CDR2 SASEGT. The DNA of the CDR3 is TGTGCCAGCAGTGCGGACGGGACGGACTACAATGAGCAGTTCTTC. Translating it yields CASSADGTDYNEQFF.

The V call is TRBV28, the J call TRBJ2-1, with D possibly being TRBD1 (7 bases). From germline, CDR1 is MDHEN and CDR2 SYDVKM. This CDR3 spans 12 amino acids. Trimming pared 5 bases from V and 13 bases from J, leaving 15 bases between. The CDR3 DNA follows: TGTGCCAGCAGTCTAAGTCAGGGGGGACAGTTCTTC. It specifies CASSLSQGGQFF.

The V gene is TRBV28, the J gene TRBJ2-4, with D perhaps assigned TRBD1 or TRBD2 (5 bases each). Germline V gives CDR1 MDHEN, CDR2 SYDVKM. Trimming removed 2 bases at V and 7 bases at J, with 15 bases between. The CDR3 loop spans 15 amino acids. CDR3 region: CASSLRIGAANIQYF. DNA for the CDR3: TGTGCCAGCAGTTTAAGGATCGGGGCGGCGAACATTCAGTACTTC.